The 28 T cell receptor beta chains presented below share a single source sample, sequenced in a study of response to subunit inactivated influenza vaccine. From the RT-PCR reads, TCRdb called clonotypes with MiXCR, one entry per CDR3 protein. This table holds about 570,000 distinct CDR3 sequences, about 11% found once. These same data were also listed under a study on T cells expressing NK-cell markers. From that second work: TCR beta cDNA was made by 5'RACE template switching with UMIs.

Sequences were derived from PBMCs from blood, sampled on the day of vaccination. The receptor source for this set is a man aged 45-65 years who received an inactivated influenza vaccine.

The chain couples TRBV13 to TRBJ2-3; 9 nucleotides agree with TRBD2. The CDR3 has 15 amino acids. CDR1 and CDR2 from the germline V gene are PRHDT and FYEKMQ (reference sequence). V lost 10 bases to trimming and J lost 4 bases; unmatched junction nucleotides: 12. CDR3 sequence: CAMGPGPSGADTQYF. The CDR3 DNA reads as TGTGCCATGGGCCCCGGGCCTAGCGGGGCAGATACGCAGTATTTT.

The chain is built from TRBV7-2 and TRBJ2-1; D assignment may be TRBD1 or TRBD2 (5 bases each). Germline V gives CDR1 SGHTA, CDR2 FQGNSA. V shed 5 bases and J shed 9 bases, with 14 bases lying between them. The CDR3 has 13 amino acids. The CDR3 DNA follows: TGTGCCAGCAGCCAGGGTGGGGCGGGTGAGCAGTTCTTC. Amino acids: CASSQGGAGEQFF.

Many counts were recorded for this clonotype. The chain recombines TRBV25-1 with TRBJ2-3; TRBD1 might be the D (6 bases). This CDR3 has 15 residues. V lost 3 bases and J lost 1, with 11 bases in between. Germline CDR1 reads MGHDK; CDR2 reads SYGVNS. CDR3 protein: CASSDPAGGTDTQYF. CDR3 in DNA: TGTGCCAGCAGTGACCCAGCAGGGGGCACAGATACGCAGTATTTT.

In nucleotides, the CDR3 is TGTGCCAGCTCACTCTTGGTGAAAGAGACCCAGTACTTC. This translates into CASSLLVKETQYF. This rearrangement joins TRBV18 to TRBJ2-5; no clear D. Between the trimmed V and J ends, which lost 4 bases and 3 bases, there was a span of 9 bases. Germline CDR1 is KGHSH and CDR2 is LQKENI. The CDR3 spans 13 residues.

The gene calls are TRBV11-2 and TRBJ2-1, with 10 nucleotides matching TRBD2. This CDR3 has 17 amino acids. The germline CDR1 and CDR2 sequences are SGHAT and FQNNGV. With V trimmed by 5 bases and J by 6 bases, 13 bases remained unmatched. CDR3 sequence: CASSMDLRSGGANEQFF. CDR3 DNA: TGTGCCAGCAGCATGGATTTGAGGAGCGGGGGGGCCAATGAGCAGTTCTTC.

This clonotype was observed many times. CDR3 sequence reads: CASSYSHRGQPQHF. Written as DNA, the CDR3 is TGTGCCAGCAGTTACTCGCACAGGGGACAGCCCCAGCATTTT. The V gene is TRBV6-2 or TRBV6-3, the J gene TRBJ1-5; the match to TRBD1 covers 7 bases. The germline gives CDR1 MNHEY, CDR2 SVGEGT. The CDR3 length is 14 residues. The V segment lost 0 bases and the J segment 7 bases; nucleotides outside the gene matches: 3.

CDR3 DNA: TGTGCCAGCAGAAGGGACGACAATCAGCCCCAGCATTTT. It specifies CASRRDDNQPQHF. The chain has TRBV12-3 or TRBV12-4 and TRBJ1-5; a possible D gene is TRBD1 (5 bases). This CDR3 has 13 amino acids. V gave up 6 bases and J gave up 3 bases, with 9 bases separating them.

The chain has TRBV28 and TRBJ2-4; TRBD2 aligns across 11 bases. Germline lookup yields CDR1 MDHEN and CDR2 SYDVKM. The CDR3 has 15 residues. Trimming removed 8 bases from V and 0 bases from J; junction bases left unmatched: 3. CDR3 nucleotide sequence: TGTGCCAGCCAGGGACTAGCGGTAGCCAAAAACATTCAGTACTTC. Amino acids: CASQGLAVAKNIQYF.

This clonotype was counted only a few times. V and J are TRBV20-1 and TRBJ2-1; 8 bases are a match to TRBD2. Germline V gives CDR1 DFQATT, CDR2 SNEGSKA (reference sequence). V shed 3 bases, J shed 5 bases, and the junction held 6 bases outside the gene matches. CDR3 length equals 14 residues. The DNA of the CDR3 is TGCAGTGCTAGCCCCAGCGGGGGAAACAATGAGCAGTTCTTC. The encoded protein is CSASPSGGNNEQFF.

The CDR3 region has the DNA TGTGCCAGCAGCCACGACAGGGGGCAAGGCACCGGGGAGCTGTTTTTT. The encoded protein is CASSHDRGQGTGELFF. The chain is built from TRBV9 and TRBJ2-2, with 10 bases aligning to TRBD1. This CDR3 is built from 16 residues. Germline values: CDR1 SGDLS, CDR2 YYNGEE. Trimming removed 4 bases from V and 4 bases from J; junction bases left unmatched: 7.

This clonotype was recorded at least ten times. This chain links TRBV27 with TRBJ2-7, with D possibly being TRBD1 (6 bases). V was clipped by 3 bases and J by 3 bases, with 9 bases between them. Germline V gene data show CDR1 as MNHEY and CDR2 as SMNVEV (reference sequence). CDR3 length equals 13 residues. CDR3 DNA: TGTGCCAGCAGTTTTGACAGGTACTACGAGCAGTACTTC. Its protein is CASSFDRYYEQYF.

The chain uses TRBV20-1 and TRBJ2-5, with TRBD2 as a possible D gene (6 bases). Trimming removed 0 bases at V and 7 bases at J, with 15 bases between. Germline CDR1 reads DFQATT; CDR2 reads SNEGSKA (reference sequence). The CDR3 extends over 14 amino acids. CDR3 DNA sequence: TGCAGTGCTAGAGATGGGGACGGAGGGTGGACCCAGTACTTC. Encoded protein: CSARDGDGGWTQYF.

The rearrangement joins TRBV4-3 to TRBJ2-7; no clear D. This CDR3 has 15 amino acids. V shed 1 base and J shed 2 bases, with 12 bases lying between them. Looked up from germline, CDR1 is LGHNA and CDR2 is YSLEER. The CDR3 region has the DNA TGCGCCAGCAGCCAAGGAGACTCCGGAGCCTACGAGCAGTACTTC. Protein product: CASSQGDSGAYEQYF.

This clonotype has only a few counts. The rearrangement joins TRBV20-1 to TRBJ2-3; the match to TRBD2 covers 7 bases. CDR3 length equals 15 residues. The ends lost 6 bases at V and 1 base at J; junction bases unmatched: 10. Germline lookup yields CDR1 DFQATT and CDR2 SNEGSKA (reference sequence). The CDR3 spells CSATPGLPRTDTQYF. The CDR3 nucleotides are TGCAGTGCCACACCGGGACTACCCCGCACAGATACGCAGTATTTT.

In DNA, the CDR3 is TGTGCCAGTAGTATAGTTCGGGTAGACAATGAGCAGTTCTTC. It yields the protein CASSIVRVDNEQFF. The rearrangement uses TRBV19 and TRBJ2-1, with D unclear. The CDR3 spans 14 residues. CDR1 LNHDA and CDR2 SQIVND come from the germline V gene (reference sequence). V dropped 1 base and J dropped 5 bases, with 9 bases sitting between them.

Many counts were recorded for this clonotype. CDR3 residues: CASSGQGAKNIQYF. Here the CDR3 DNA reads TGTGCCAGCAGCGGACAGGGGGCCAAAAACATTCAGTACTTC. The rearrangement joins TRBV7-2 to TRBJ2-4; 9 nucleotides match TRBD1. V shed 5 bases and J 1 base; nucleotides not matched to a gene: 0. The CDR3 loop spans 14 amino acids. Germline V lookup: CDR1 SGHTA, CDR2 FQGNSA.

The rearrangement uses TRBV20-1 and TRBJ1-1; D not certain. Germline CDR1 reads DFQATT; CDR2 reads SNEGSKA (reference sequence). Trimming took off 1 base at V and 3 bases at J, with 9 bases between the two ends. The CDR3 runs to 13 residues. The CDR3 region has the DNA TGCAGTGCTAGAGGTGTCCGGTACACTGAAGCTTTCTTT. It specifies CSARGVRYTEAFF.

The V call is TRBV15, the J call TRBJ1-2; TRBD1 might be the D (5 bases). Trimming left V 0 bases short and J 6 bases short, with 11 bases between. The germline V gene encodes CDR1 LNHNV and CDR2 YYDKDF (reference sequence). This CDR3 has 14 residues. The CDR3 spells CATSREGRVDGYTF. CDR3 bases: TGTGCCACCAGCAGAGAGGGCAGGGTAGATGGCTACACCTTC.

V gene TRBV4-2 combines with J gene TRBJ2-2, with D possibly TRBD2 on 7 matching bases. V was trimmed by 1 base and J by 4 bases, leaving 13 bases between them. Germline V gene data show CDR1 as LGHNA and CDR2 as YNFKEQ. The CDR3 loop spans 16 amino acids. CDR3 in amino acids: CASSQVGGPSTGELFF. The CDR3 coding sequence is TGTGCCAGCAGCCAAGTGGGGGGGCCGAGCACCGGGGAGCTGTTTTTT.

The chain couples TRBV7-2 to TRBJ2-3, with D perhaps TRBD2 (6 bases). Deletions cut 5 bases from V and 0 bases from J, with 9 bases between. This CDR3 has 14 amino acids. Germline CDR1 and CDR2: SGHTA and FQGNSA. The CDR3 DNA sequence: TGTGCCAGCAGCCGGGACTTCAGCACAGATACGCAGTATTTT. This sequence encodes CASSRDFSTDTQYF. Supplemented by reference TRBV7-2 and TRBJ2-3, the full variable domain reads GAGVSQSPSNKVTEKGKDVELRCDPISGHTALYWYRQSLGQGLEFLIYFQGNSAPDKSGLPSDRFSAERTGGSVSTLTIQRTQQEDSAVYLCASSRDFSTDTQYFGPGTRLTVL.

This clonotype was observed many times. This CDR3 is CSTPGLAGVGNEQFF. In nucleotides, the CDR3 is TGCAGTACACCGGGTCTAGCGGGAGTTGGTAATGAGCAGTTCTTC. The rearrangement joins TRBV20-1 to TRBJ2-1; 10 bases are a match to TRBD2. The V gene's germline CDR1 is DFQATT and CDR2 SNEGSKA (reference sequence). The CDR3 has 15 amino acids. The trim removed 8 bases at V and 7 bases at J, leaving 14 bases unmatched.

V usage is TRBV11-1 and J usage is TRBJ2-7, with 9 bases lining up with TRBD2. V lost 5 bases and J lost 7; bases outside the gene matches: 12. Germline CDR1 reads SGHAT; CDR2 reads FQDESV (reference sequence). The CDR3 is made up of 15 amino acids. CDR3 loop: CASSPGLTSGGEQYF. The CDR3 coding sequence is TGTGCCAGCAGCCCCGGCTTGACTAGCGGAGGGGAGCAGTACTTC. Using reference TRBV11-1 and TRBJ2-7 for the parts outside the CDR3, the full variable domain is EAEVAQSPRYKITEKSQAVAFWCDPISGHATLYWYRQILGQGPELLVQFQDESVVDDSQLPKDRFSAERLKGVDSTLKIQPAELGDSAMYLCASSPGLTSGGEQYFGPGTRLTVT.

This clonotype has a single count. Given a much more abundant clone one base away, this may be a read error. The genes are TRBV2 and TRBJ2-1; 9 bases are shared with TRBD1. CDR1 is SNHLY, CDR2 FYNNEI, per germline. The length of the CDR3 is 15 residues. With 1 base clipped from V and 8 bases from J, the junction kept 6 bases outside the gene matches. CDR3 bases: TGTGCCAGCAGTGAAGGGACAGGGGTTCACGATGAGCAGTTCTTC. Translated: CASSEGTGVHDEQFF.

In its sample, this clonotype was seen a few times. CDR3 nucleotide sequence: TGTGCCAGCAGTCTAGCGGGGTGGGGGACCCAGTACTTC. It translates to CASSLAGWGTQYF. The V call is TRBV28, the J call TRBJ2-5; 9 bases fit TRBD2. Per the germline V gene, CDR1 is MDHEN and CDR2 is SYDVKM. The ends lost 5 bases at V and 7 bases at J; junction bases unmatched: 5. CDR3 length equals 13 residues.

In its sample, this clonotype was seen many times. At one end, the junction sequence differs from germline, possibly due to a read error. CDR3 region: CSVEETGGYEQYF. The CDR3 coding sequence is TGCAGCGTGGAAGAGACAGGGGGCTACGAGCAGTACTTC. The chain is built from TRBV29-1 and TRBJ2-7; the match to TRBD1 covers 9 bases. In germline, CDR1 is SQVTM, CDR2 ANQGSEA. The CDR3 totals 13 residues.

This clonotype was observed a few times. The chain uses TRBV27 and TRBJ2-7, with a tentative D call TRBD2 (5 bases). V gave up 10 bases and J gave up 2 bases, with 21 bases separating them. CDR1 is MNHEY, CDR2 SMNVEV, per germline (reference sequence). CDR3 length equals 15 residues. The CDR3 protein is CATKIMGVGTYEQYF. CDR3 DNA sequence: TGTGCCACCAAAATAATGGGAGTGGGCACCTACGAGCAGTACTTC.

The chain is built from TRBV6-2 or TRBV6-3 and TRBJ2-3; no clear D. The CDR3 totals 18 residues. Trimming stripped 4 bases from V and 0 bases from J, with 20 bases between. Germline V gene lookup returns CDR1 MNHEY and CDR2 SVGEGT. CDR3 sequence (DNA): TGTGCCAGCAGTTCCCCTCGCGGCGGTCGTTCTAGCACAGATACGCAGTATTTT. It translates to CASSSPRGGRSSTDTQYF.

The sample holds a few counts of this clonotype. The chain recombines TRBV20-1 with TRBJ2-1; the D gene is possibly TRBD2 (6 bases). V was trimmed by 3 bases and J by 8 bases, leaving 8 bases between them. Germline CDR1 is DFQATT and CDR2 is SNEGSKA (reference sequence). This CDR3 comprises 11 residues. Written as DNA, the CDR3 is TGCAGTGCTAGCGCGGGGTATGAGCAGTTCTTC. Its protein product is CSASAGYEQFF.